This record looks at one T cell receptor (beta chain) sequence and its context. This sample was taken from a study of blood T cell repertoires in COVID-19. Overall study: T cells, B-cell-depleted T cells, or PBMCs provided the cDNA or gDNA that served as material.

Authors' processing steps: The authors estimated nucleated cell counts from reference gene primer amplification. Data came from immunoSEQ multiplex PCR; TCRdb stores just in-frame clones and leaves some out. The V and J calls and clone size were taken over from that table, and D and trimming were inferred from the DNA. The sample has around 160,000 clones; about nine tenths are singletons. Germline CDR1 SGHVS, CDR2 FQNEAQ. V was clipped by 5 bases and J by 8 bases; unmatched bases: 26. The CDR3 length is 20 residues. The chain recombines TRBV7-8 with TRBJ2-1; 8 bases fit TRBD2. Sequencing was carried out using peripheral blood. The sequence was obtained from a man aged 18 to 29 with acute or convalescent COVID-19. CDR3 residues: CASSPLGSSGRREGEDEQFF. As DNA, the CDR3 is TGTGCCAGCAGCCCCCTTGGGTCTAGCGGTCGCCGGGAGGGGGAGGATGAGCAGTTCTTC.